These T cell receptor beta chains were read from a single sample in a study of cytomegalovirus exposure and HLA in healthy donors. The protocol was immunoSEQ multiplex PCR, while the TCRdb copy is restricted to in-frame clones and leaves out a portion. The data show fewer than 150,000 clones, 75% to 90% seen once. Material: PBMCs. These receptors were obtained from a woman in her twenties or thirties in good health and CMV-seropositive. CDR3s include the opening cysteine and the closing phenylalanine or tryptophan. Fields, in order: V gene, D gene, CDR3 protein. The D gene is left open where the match is weak.

v_call: TRBV11-2
d_call: .
cdr3_aa: CASSLDWPGDGYEQYF

v_call: TRBV5-1
d_call: .
cdr3_aa: CASSLWIGGDTQYF

v_call: TRBV4-2
d_call: .
cdr3_aa: CASSQEGNYGYTF

v_call: TRBV2
d_call: .
cdr3_aa: CASRGSRFSGNTIYF

v_call: TRBV6-5
d_call: .
cdr3_aa: CASSYSGSSTDTQYF

v_call: TRBV28
d_call: TRBD1
cdr3_aa: CASSGPRGLGDTEAFF

v_call: TRBV28
d_call: .
cdr3_aa: CASSSPVYQETQYF

v_call: TRBV2
d_call: .
cdr3_aa: CASGETGRTQYF

v_call: TRBV2
d_call: .
cdr3_aa: CAKRRDNYEQYF

v_call: TRBV2
d_call: TRBD1
cdr3_aa: CASSGDPGQVLRGGYTF

v_call: TRBV19
d_call: TRBD1
cdr3_aa: CASSIAGTGNYEQYF

v_call: TRBV28
d_call: .
cdr3_aa: CASSTTGNTIYF

v_call: TRBV4-1
d_call: .
cdr3_aa: CASSHIGANTEAFF

v_call: TRBV9
d_call: .
cdr3_aa: CASSVGSSPYQPQHF

v_call: TRBV5-6
d_call: TRBD2
cdr3_aa: CASSFFSGRGGEQFF

v_call: TRBV28
d_call: .
cdr3_aa: CASRLGGRYEPQHF

v_call: TRBV5-1
d_call: TRBD1
cdr3_aa: CASSFGDRLATEAFF

v_call: TRBV13
d_call: TRBD1
cdr3_aa: CASSLLGTGNTGELFF

v_call: TRBV27
d_call: TRBD1
cdr3_aa: CASSYTGGGGEKLFF

v_call: TRBV14
d_call: .
cdr3_aa: CASSQAISPLHF

v_call: TRBV21-1
d_call: .
cdr3_aa: CASSYRTGLNEKLFF

v_call: TRBV9
d_call: .
cdr3_aa: CASSGQDHSGANVLTF

v_call: TRBV27
d_call: .
cdr3_aa: CASSFSGEETQYF

v_call: TRBV5-1
d_call: TRBD1
cdr3_aa: CASSPRTGVMNTEAFF

v_call: TRBV30
d_call: .
cdr3_aa: CARSGVNYGYTF

v_call: TRBV9
d_call: TRBD1
cdr3_aa: CASSAQGAPGNTIYF

v_call: TRBV28
d_call: .
cdr3_aa: CASRGLGGSELKGYTF

v_call: TRBV29-1
d_call: .
cdr3_aa: CSVEASYEQYF

v_call: TRBV18
d_call: .
cdr3_aa: CASSPITVMNTEAFF

v_call: TRBV4-2
d_call: TRBD2
cdr3_aa: CASSQEEGTSGNEQFF

v_call: TRBV2
d_call: .
cdr3_aa: CASKDYKETQYF

v_call: TRBV28
d_call: .
cdr3_aa: CASSLPLLGGYEQYF

v_call: TRBV4-1
d_call: .
cdr3_aa: CASRIQDPGEKLFF

v_call: TRBV2
d_call: TRBD1
cdr3_aa: CASSGKGAAKNIQYF

v_call: TRBV2
d_call: .
cdr3_aa: CASSDERKSFRNEQFF

v_call: TRBV28
d_call: .
cdr3_aa: CASSLRQRYYTF

v_call: TRBV19
d_call: .
cdr3_aa: CASSPWALTDTQYF

v_call: TRBV6-5
d_call: .
cdr3_aa: CASRTGTQQYF

v_call: TRBV5-1
d_call: TRBD1
cdr3_aa: CASRPGQGSYEQYF

v_call: TRBV30
d_call: .
cdr3_aa: CAWSSAEPYNEQFF

v_call: TRBV5-1
d_call: TRBD1
cdr3_aa: CASSLWARDRANTEAFF

v_call: TRBV9
d_call: TRBD2
cdr3_aa: CASSAKTGTSPNEQFF

v_call: TRBV30
d_call: TRBD2
cdr3_aa: CAWSSSGGTDTQYF

v_call: TRBV28
d_call: .
cdr3_aa: CASSLGAGVYGYTF

v_call: TRBV19
d_call: .
cdr3_aa: CASSTGGWQPQHF

v_call: TRBV30
d_call: .
cdr3_aa: CAWKSSYNSPLHF

v_call: TRBV14
d_call: .
cdr3_aa: CASSPTGIYGYTF

v_call: TRBV7-9
d_call: TRBD1
cdr3_aa: CSSSLDRDEQYF

v_call: TRBV18
d_call: .
cdr3_aa: CASSPSTDRDTQYF

v_call: TRBV28
d_call: .
cdr3_aa: CASRSGAFSSYNSPLHF